This entry features one TCR beta chain sequence. The data originate from a study of CD8 T cells in Susac syndrome. A quantity of about 0.5 to 1 ug RNA underwent reverse transcription using random hexamers. Amplification of the TCR beta CDR3 was carried out by immunoSEQ multiplex PCR, which spanned a total of 54 Vbeta and 13 Jbeta segments. Each CDR3 protein gets one entry after TCRdb re-called the immunoSEQ multiplex PCR reads with MiXCR. The data hold roughly 130,000 distinct CDR3 sequences, with around 94% observed a single time. Trimming removed 3 bases from V and 5 bases from J, with 23 bases in between. The CDR3 is 16 amino acids. Germline-derived CDR1 and CDR2 are GTSNPN and SVGIG (reference sequence). TEMRA cells were FACS-enriched, and CD8+ and CD4+ T cells were isolated negatively.

The rearrangement links TRBV30 to TRBJ2-7; D is unclear. Sequencing input: CD8+ T cells from PBMCs. The sequence came from a human donor with Susac syndrome. The CDR3 sequence is CAWSDPDGITSHEQYF. In DNA, the CDR3 is TGTGCCTGGAGCGACCCCGACGGCATCACGAGCCACGAGCAGTACTTC. Together with reference TRBV30 and TRBJ2-7, the CDR3 gives the full variable domain: SQTIHQWPATLVQPVGSPLSLECTVEGTSNPNLYWYRQAAGRGLQLLFYSVGIGQISSEVPQNLSASRPQDRQFILSSKKLLLSDSGFYLCAWSDPDGITSHEQYFGPGTRLTVT.